The source of this TCR beta chain is a study of cytomegalovirus exposure and HLA in healthy donors. Study-wide context: The early release's HLA-typed donors yielded approximately 81 million unique TCRs.

Broader study findings: According to the study, roughly 160 TCR beta chains were cytomegalovirus-associated. HLA alleles were associated with roughly 15,000 TCR beta sequences in a later analysis at 0.05 false discovery rate.

There are 13 residues in the CDR3. Germline CDR1 MNHNS, CDR2 SASEGT. V was pared by 6 bases and J by 6 bases, with 8 bases of the junction left unmatched. Details on this clone: As yet, its antigen is unknown.

60 Vbeta and 13 Jbeta primers were used in PCR. TCRdb keeps only in-frame clones here, not all; method: immunoSEQ multiplex PCR. The repertoire holds about 180,000 clones, 70% to 80% seen once, with about 1.3% in the top ten. The specimen sequenced was PBMCs. The rearrangement joins TRBV6-1 to TRBJ2-7, with TRBD2 matching over 7 bases. The receptor comes from a man aged 30 to 45 in good health and CMV-seronegative. CDR3 DNA sequence: TGTGCCAGCAGGGAGGGAGGGGCAACCGAGCAGTACTTC. Translated, it gives CASREGGATEQYF.